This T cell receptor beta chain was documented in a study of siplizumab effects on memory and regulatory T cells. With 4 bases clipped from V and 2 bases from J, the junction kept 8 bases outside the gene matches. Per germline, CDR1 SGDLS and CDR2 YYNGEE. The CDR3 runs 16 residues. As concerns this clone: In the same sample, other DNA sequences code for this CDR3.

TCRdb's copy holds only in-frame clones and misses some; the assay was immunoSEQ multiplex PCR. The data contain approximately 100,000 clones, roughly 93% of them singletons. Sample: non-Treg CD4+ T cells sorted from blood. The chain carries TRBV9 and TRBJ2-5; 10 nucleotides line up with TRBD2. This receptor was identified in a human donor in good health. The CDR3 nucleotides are TGTGCCAGCAGCCCAAGACTAGCGGGTGCACAAGAGACCCAGTACTTC. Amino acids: CASSPRLAGAQETQYF.